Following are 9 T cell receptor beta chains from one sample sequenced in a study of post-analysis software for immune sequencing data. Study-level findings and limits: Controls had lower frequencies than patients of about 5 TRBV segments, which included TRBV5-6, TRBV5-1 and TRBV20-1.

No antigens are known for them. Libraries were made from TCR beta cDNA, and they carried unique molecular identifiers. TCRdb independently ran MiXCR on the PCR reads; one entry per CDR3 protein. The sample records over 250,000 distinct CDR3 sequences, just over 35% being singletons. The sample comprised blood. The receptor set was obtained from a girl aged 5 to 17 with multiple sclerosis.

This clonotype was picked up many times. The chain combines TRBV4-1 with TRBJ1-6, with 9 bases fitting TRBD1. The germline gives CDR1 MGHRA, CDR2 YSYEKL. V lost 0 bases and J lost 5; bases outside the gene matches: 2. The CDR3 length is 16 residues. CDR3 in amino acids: CASSQEGTGNNSPLHF. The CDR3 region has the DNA TGCGCCAGCAGCCAAGAAGGGACAGGGAATAATTCACCCCTCCACTTT.

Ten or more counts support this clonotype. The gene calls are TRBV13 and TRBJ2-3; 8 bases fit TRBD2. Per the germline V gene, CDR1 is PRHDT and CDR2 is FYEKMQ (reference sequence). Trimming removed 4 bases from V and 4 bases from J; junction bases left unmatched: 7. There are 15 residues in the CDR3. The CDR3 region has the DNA TGTGCCAGCAGCTATACACTGACTAGCGCAGATACGCAGTATTTT. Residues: CASSYTLTSADTQYF.

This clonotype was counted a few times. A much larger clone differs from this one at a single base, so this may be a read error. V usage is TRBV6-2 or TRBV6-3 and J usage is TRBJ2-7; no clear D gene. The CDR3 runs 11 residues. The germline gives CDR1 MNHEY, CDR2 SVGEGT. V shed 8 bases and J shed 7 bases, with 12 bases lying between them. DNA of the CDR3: TGTGCCAGCTCAGTCGGCTATGAGCAGTACTTC. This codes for CASSVGYEQYF.

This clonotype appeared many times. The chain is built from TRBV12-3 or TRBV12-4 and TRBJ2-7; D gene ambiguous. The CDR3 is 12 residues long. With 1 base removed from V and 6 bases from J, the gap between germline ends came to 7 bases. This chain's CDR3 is CASSLGRSEQYF. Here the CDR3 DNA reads TGTGCCAGCAGTTTAGGGAGAAGCGAGCAGTACTTC.

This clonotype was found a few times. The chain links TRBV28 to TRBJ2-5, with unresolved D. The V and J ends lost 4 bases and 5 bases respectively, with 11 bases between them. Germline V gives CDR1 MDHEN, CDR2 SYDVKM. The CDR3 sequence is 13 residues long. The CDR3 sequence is CASSSNRVETQYF. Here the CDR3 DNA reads TGTGCCAGCAGTTCTAATCGGGTTGAGACCCAGTACTTC.

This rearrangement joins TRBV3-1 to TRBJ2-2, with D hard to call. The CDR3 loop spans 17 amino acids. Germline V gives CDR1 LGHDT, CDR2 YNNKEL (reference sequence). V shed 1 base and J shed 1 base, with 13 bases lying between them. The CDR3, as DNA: TGTGCCAGCAGCCAAGGGTCCCCGGCAGGGAACACCGGGGAGCTGTTTTTT. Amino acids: CASSQGSPAGNTGELFF.

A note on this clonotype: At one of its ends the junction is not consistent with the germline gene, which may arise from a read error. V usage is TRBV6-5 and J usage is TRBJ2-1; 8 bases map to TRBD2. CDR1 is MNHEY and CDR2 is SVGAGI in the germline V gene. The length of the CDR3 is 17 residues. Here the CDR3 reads CVSSYSGRAGVYNVQFF. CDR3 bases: TGTGTCAGCAGTTATTCAGGTCGAGCGGGGGTCTACAATGTGCAGTTCTTC.

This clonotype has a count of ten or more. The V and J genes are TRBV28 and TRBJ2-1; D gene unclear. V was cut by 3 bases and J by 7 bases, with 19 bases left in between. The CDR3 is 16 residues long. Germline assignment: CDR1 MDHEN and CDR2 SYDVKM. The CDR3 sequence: CASSFDREWGGNEQFF. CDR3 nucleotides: TGTGCCAGCAGTTTTGATCGTGAGTGGGGTGGGAATGAGCAGTTCTTC.

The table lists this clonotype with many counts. CDR3 sequence: CASSDVAGGGNEQFF. CDR3 sequence (DNA): TGTGCCAGCAGTGATGTAGCGGGGGGGGGAAATGAGCAGTTCTTC. The chain combines TRBV6-1 with TRBJ2-1, with 11 bases aligning to TRBD2. Germline CDR1 and CDR2: MNHNS and SASEGT. Trimming took 3 bases from V and 7 from J; bases not matched to a gene: 5. This CDR3 has 15 residues.